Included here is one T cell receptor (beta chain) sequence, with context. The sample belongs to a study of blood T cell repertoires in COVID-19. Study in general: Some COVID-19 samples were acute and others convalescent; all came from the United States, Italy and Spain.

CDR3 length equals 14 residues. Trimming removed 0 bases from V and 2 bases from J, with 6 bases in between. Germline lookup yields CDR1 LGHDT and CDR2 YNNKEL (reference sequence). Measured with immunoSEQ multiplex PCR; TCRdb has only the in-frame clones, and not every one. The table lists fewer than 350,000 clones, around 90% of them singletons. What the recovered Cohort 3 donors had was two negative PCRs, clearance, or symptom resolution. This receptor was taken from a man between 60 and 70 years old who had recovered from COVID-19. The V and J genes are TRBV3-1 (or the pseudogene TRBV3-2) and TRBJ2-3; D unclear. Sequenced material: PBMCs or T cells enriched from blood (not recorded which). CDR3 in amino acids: CASSQEANTDTQYF. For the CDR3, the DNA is TGTGCCAGCAGCCAAGAAGCGAACACAGATACGCAGTATTTT.